Here is one T cell receptor (beta chain) with its context. The antigen remains undetermined. Produced via immunoSEQ multiplex PCR; TCRdb's table is partial and in-frame only. Here the sample spans 20,000 to 25,000 clones, around 94% being singletons. Described time point: newly diagnosed, previously untreated cHL patient sample. This record comes from a study of PD-1 blockade in classical Hodgkin lymphoma. V lost 7 bases and J lost 8; bases outside the gene matches: 7. The CDR3 length is 13 residues. CDR1 is SEHNR, CDR2 FQNEAQ, per germline (reference sequence). Study-wide results and caveats: Possibly reflecting disease activity or prior therapy, repertoire differences have causes that remain undefined.

The sequenced sample consisted of peripheral blood mononuclear cells (PBMCs). This TCR derives from a human donor with classical Hodgkin lymphoma. This chain uses TRBV7-9 with TRBJ1-4; 7 nucleotides match TRBD1. This chain's CDR3 is CASTVTGNEKLFF. The CDR3, as DNA: TGTGCCAGCACCGTGACAGGGAACGAAAAACTGTTTTTT.